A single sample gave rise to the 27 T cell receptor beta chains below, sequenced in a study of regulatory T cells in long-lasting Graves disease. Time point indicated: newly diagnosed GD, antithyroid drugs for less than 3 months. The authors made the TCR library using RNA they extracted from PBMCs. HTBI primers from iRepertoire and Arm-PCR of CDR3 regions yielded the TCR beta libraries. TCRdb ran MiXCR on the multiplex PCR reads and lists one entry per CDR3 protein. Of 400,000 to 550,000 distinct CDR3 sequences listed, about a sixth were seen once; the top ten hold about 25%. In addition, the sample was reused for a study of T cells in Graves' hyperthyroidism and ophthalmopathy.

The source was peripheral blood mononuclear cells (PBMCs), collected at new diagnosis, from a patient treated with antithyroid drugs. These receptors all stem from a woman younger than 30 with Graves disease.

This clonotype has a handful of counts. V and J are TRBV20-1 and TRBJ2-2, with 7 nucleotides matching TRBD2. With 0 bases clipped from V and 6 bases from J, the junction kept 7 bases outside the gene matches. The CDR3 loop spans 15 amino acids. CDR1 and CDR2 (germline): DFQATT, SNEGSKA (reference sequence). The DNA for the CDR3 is TGCAGTGCTAGAGACCCAGCGGGGCCGTCCGGGGAGCTGTTTTTT. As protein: CSARDPAGPSGELFF.

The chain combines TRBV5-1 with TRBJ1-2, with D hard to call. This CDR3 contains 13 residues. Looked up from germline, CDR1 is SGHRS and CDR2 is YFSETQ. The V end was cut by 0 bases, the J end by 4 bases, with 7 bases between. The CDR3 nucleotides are TGCGCCAGCAGCTTGGCTGGATTCTATGGCTACACCTTC. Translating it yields CASSLAGFYGYTF.

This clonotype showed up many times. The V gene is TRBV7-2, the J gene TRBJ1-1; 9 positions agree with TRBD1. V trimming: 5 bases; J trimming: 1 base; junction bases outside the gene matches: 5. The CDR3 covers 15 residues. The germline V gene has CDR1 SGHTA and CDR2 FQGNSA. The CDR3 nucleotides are TGTGCCAGCAGCCCACGACAGGGGGGGAACACTGAAGCTTTCTTT. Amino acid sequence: CASSPRQGGNTEAFF.

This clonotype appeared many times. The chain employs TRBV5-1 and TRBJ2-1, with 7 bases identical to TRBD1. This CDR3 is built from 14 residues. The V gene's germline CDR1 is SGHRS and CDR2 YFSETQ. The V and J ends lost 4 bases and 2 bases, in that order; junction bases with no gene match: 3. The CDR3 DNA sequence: TGCGCCAGCAGCCTGGGACAGACCTACAATGAGCAGTTCTTC. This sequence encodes CASSLGQTYNEQFF.

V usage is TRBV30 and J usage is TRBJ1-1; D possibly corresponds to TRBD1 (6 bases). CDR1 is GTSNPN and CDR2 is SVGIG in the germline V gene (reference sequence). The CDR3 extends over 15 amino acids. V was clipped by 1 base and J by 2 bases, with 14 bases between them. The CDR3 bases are TGTGCCTGGAGTGGTCAGGGGAGGGGCAACACTGAAGCTTTCTTT. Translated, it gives CAWSGQGRGNTEAFF.

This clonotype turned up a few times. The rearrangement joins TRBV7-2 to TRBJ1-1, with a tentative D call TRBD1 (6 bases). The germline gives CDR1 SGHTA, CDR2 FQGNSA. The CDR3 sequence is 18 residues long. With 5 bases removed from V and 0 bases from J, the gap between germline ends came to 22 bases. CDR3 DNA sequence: TGTGCCAGCAGCCGAGGGGGGGCGCTTATGACATTGAACACTGAAGCTTTCTTT. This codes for CASSRGGALMTLNTEAFF.

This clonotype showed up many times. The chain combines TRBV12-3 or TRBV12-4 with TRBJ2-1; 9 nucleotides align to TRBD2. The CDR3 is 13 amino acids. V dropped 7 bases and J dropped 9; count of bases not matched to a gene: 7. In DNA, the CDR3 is TGTGCCAGCACCTTAGCGGGAGTGGGTGAGCAGTTCTTC. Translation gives CASTLAGVGEQFF.

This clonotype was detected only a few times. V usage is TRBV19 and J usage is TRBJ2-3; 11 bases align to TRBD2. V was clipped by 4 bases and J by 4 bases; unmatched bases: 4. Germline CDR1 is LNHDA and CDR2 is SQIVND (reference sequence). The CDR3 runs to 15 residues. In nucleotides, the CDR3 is TGTGCCAGTAGTAACCCGGGACTAGCGGCAGATACGCAGTATTTT. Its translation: CASSNPGLAADTQYF.

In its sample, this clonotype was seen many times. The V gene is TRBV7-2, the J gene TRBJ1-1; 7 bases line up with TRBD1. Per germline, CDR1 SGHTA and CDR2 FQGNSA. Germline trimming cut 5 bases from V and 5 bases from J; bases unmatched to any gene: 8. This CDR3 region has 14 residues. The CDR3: CASSEATGKTEAFF. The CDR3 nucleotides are TGTGCCAGCAGCGAAGCGACAGGGAAAACTGAAGCTTTCTTT.

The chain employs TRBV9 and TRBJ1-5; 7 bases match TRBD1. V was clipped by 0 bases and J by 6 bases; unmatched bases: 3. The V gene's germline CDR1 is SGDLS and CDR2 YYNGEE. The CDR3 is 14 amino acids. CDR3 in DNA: TGTGCCAGCAGCGTAGGACAGGGTCTTCAGCCCCAGCATTTT. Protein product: CASSVGQGLQPQHF. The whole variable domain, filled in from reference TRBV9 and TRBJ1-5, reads DSGVTQTPKHLITATGQRVTLRCSPRSGDLSVYWYQQSLDQGLQFLIQYYNGEERAKGNILERFSAQQFPDLHSELNLSSLELGDSALYFCASSVGQGLQPQHFGDGTRLSIL.

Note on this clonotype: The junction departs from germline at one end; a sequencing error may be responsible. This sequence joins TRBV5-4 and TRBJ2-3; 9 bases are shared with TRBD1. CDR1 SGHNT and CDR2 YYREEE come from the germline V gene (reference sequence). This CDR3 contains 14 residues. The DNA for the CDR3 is TGTGCCAGCAGACCGGGACAGGGCAGAGATACACAGTATTTT. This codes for CASRPGQGRDTQYF.

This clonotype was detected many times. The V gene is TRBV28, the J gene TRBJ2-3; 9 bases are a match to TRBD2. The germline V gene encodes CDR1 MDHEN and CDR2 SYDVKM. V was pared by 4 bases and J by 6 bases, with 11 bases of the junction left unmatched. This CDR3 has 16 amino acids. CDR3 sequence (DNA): TGTGCCAGCAGTTCCCTAGCGGGACGATTGGTGGATACGCAGTATTTT. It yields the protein CASSSLAGRLVDTQYF.

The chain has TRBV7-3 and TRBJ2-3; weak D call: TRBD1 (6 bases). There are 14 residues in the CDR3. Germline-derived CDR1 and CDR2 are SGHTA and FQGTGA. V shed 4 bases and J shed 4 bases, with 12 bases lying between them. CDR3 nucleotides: TGTGCCAGCAGCTCGACAGGAGTGGCAGATACGCAGTATTTT. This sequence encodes CASSSTGVADTQYF. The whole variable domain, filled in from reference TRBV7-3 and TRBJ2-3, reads GAGVSQTPSNKVTEKGKYVELRCDPISGHTALYWYRQSLGQGPEFLIYFQGTGAADDSGLPNDRFFAVRPEGSVSTLKIQRTERGDSAVYLCASSSTGVADTQYFGPGTRLTVL.

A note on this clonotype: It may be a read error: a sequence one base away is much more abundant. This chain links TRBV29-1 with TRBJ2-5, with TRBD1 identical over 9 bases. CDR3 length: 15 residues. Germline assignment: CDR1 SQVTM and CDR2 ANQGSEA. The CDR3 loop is CSVISDRGYQGTQYF. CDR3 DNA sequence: TGCAGCGTGATATCAGACAGGGGGTACCAAGGGACCCAGTACTTC. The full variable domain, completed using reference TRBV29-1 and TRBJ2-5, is SAVISQKPSRDICQRGTSLTIQCQVDSQVTMMFWYRQQPGQSLTLIATANQGSEATYESGFVIDKFPISRPNLTFSTLTVSNMSPEDSSIYLCSVISDRGYQGTQYFGPGTRLLVL.

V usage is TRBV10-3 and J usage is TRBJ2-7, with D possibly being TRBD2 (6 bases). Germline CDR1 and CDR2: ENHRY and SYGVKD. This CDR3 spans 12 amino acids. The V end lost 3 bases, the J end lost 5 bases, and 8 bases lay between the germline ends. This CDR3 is CAISDRENEQYF. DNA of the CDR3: TGTGCCATCAGTGATCGGGAGAACGAGCAGTACTTC.

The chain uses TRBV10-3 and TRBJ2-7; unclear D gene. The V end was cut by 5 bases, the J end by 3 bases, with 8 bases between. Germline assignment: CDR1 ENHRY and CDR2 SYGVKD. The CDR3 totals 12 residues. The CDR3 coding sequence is TGTGCCATCAGTTATACGGACTACGAGCAGTACTTC. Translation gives CAISYTDYEQYF.

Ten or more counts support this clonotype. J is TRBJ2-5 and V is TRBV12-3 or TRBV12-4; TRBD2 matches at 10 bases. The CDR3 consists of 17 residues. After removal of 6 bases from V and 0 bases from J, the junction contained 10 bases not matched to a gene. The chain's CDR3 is CASSPILAGDYQETQYF. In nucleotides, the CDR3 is TGTGCCAGCAGCCCTATTCTAGCGGGAGACTACCAAGAGACCCAGTACTTC.

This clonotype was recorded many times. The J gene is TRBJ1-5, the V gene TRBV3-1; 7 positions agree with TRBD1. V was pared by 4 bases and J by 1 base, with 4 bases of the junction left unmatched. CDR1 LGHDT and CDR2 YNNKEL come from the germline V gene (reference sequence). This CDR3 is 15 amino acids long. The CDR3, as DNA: TGTGCCAGCAGCCCGACAGGGAGGAGCAATCAGCCCCAGCATTTT. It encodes CASSPTGRSNQPQHF.

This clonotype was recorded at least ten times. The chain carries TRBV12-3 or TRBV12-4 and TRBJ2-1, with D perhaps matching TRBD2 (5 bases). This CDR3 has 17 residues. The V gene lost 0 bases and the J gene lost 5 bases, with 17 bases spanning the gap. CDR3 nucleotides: TGTGCCAGCAGTTTAGCGCTTGGCGGAGGCCCTAACAATGAGCAGTTCTTC. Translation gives CASSLALGGGPNNEQFF.

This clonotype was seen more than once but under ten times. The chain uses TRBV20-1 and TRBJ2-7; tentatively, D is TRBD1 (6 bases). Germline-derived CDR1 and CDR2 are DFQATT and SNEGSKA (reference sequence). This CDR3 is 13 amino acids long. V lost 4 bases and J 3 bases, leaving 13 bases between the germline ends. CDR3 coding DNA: TGCAGTGCTACTGGACAGACAGACTACGAGCAGTACTTC. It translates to CSATGQTDYEQYF.

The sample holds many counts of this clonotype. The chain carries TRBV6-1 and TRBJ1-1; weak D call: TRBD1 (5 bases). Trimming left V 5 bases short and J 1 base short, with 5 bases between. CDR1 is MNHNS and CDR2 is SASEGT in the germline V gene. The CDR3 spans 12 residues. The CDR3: CASSTGNTEAFF. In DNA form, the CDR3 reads TGTGCCAGCAGTACAGGGAACACTGAAGCTTTCTTT.

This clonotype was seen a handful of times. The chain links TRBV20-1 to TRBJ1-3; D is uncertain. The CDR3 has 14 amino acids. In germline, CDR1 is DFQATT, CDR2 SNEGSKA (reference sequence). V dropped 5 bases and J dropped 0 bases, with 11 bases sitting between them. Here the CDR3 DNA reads TGCAGTGCTTACGACCGGAGCTCTGGAAACACCATATATTTT. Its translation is CSAYDRSSGNTIYF.

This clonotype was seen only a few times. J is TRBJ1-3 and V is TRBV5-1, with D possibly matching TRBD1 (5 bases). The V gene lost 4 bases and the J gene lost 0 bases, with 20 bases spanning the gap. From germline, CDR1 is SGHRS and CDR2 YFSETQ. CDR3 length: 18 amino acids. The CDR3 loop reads CASSPTTASYLSGNTIYF. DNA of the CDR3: TGCGCCAGCAGCCCTACGACAGCGAGTTACCTCTCTGGAAACACCATATATTTT.

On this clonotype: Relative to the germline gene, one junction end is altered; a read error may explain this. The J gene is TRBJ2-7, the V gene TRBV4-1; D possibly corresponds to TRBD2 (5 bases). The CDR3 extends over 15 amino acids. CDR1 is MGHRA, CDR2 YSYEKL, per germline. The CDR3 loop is CASSQDMMTTYEQCF. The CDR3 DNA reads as TGCGCCAGCAGCCAAGATATGATGACTACCTACGAGCAGTGCTTC.

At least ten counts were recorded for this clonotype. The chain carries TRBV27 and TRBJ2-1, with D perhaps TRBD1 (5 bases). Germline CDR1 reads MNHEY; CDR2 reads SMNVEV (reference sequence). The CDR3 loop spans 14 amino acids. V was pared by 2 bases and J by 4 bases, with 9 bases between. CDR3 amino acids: CASSLRGYYNEQFF. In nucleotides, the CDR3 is TGTGCCAGCAGTTTAAGGGGCTATTACAATGAGCAGTTCTTC.

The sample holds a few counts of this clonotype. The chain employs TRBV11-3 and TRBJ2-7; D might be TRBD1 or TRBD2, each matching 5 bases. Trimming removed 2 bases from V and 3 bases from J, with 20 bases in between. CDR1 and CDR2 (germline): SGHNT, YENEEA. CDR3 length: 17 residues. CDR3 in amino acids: CASSLPSDRDGHYEQYF. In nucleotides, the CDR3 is TGTGCCAGCAGCTTACCCTCGGACCGGGACGGCCACTACGAGCAGTACTTC. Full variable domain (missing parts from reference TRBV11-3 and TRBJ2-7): EAGVVQSPRYKIIEKKQPVAFWCNPISGHNTLYWYLQNLGQGPELLIRYENEEAVDDSQLPKDRFSAERLKGVDSTLKIQPAELGDSAVYLCASSLPSDRDGHYEQYFGPGTRLTVT.

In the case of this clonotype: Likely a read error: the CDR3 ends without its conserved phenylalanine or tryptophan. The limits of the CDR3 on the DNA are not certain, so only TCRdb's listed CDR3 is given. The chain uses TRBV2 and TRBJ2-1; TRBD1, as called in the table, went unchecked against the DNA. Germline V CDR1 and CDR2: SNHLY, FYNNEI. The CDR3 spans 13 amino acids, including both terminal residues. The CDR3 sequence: CASSLGQVNEQFL.